The clone carrying this T cell receptor beta chain was counted ten times or more. What it binds is not known. The data are from a study of T-cell reconstitution after alpha-beta-depleted transplantation in children. Overall study findings and caveats: There were reportedly several hundred expanded graft clones from which alpha-beta T cells came about two months after transplant. Hyperexpanded clones declined; after one year, newly produced T cells mostly supplied diversity.

The TCRbeta library incorporated unique molecular identifiers. A single record per CDR3 protein comes from TCRdb applying MiXCR to the PCR reads. The sample carries about 440,000 distinct CDR3 sequences, around two fifths recorded once. The CDR3 consists of 15 residues. J gave up 7 bases and V 3 bases, and 4 bases lay outside the gene matches. CDR1 and CDR2 from the germline V gene are MGHDK and SYGVNS. This chain links TRBV25-1 with TRBJ1-6; 9 bases fit TRBD1. This sequence originates from a girl aged 2 to 9 with aplastic anemia, due to receive a stem cell transplant. This specimen consisted of PBMCs, obtained before TCRalphabeta/CD19-depleted stem cell transplant. CDR3 sequence (DNA): TGTGCCAGCAGTGACCTTGGACAGGGGAATTCACCCCTCCACTTT. Its translation is CASSDLGQGNSPLHF. Complete variable domain (other parts from reference TRBV25-1 and TRBJ1-6): EADIYQTPRYLVIGTGKKITLECSQTMGHDKMYWYQQDPGMELHLIHYSYGVNSTEKGDLSSESTVSRIRTEHFPLTLESARPSHTSQYLCASSDLGQGNSPLHFGNGTRLTVT.